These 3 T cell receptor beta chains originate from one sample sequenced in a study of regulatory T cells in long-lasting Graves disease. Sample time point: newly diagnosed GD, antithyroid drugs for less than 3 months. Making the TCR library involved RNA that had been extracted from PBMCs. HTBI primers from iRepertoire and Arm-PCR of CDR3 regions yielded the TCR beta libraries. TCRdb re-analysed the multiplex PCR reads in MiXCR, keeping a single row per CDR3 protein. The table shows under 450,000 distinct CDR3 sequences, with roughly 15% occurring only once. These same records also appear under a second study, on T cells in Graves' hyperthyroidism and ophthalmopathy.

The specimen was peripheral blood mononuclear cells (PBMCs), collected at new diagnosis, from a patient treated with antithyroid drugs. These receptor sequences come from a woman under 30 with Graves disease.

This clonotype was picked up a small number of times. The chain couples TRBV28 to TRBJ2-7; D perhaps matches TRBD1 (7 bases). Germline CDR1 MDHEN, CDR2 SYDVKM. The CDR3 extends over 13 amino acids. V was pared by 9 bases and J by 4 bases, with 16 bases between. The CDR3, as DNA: TGTGCCAGTACTCAGACAGGGAGGTACGAGCAGTACTTC. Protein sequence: CASTQTGRYEQYF.

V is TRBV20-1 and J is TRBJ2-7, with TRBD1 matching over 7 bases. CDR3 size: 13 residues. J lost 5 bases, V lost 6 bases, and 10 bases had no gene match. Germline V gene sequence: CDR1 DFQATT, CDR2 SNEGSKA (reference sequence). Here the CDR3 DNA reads TGCAGTGCCCGACAGGGAGAGTGGGACGAGCAGTACTTC. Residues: CSARQGEWDEQYF.

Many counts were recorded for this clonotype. The CDR3 DNA reads as TGTGCCAGCAGTTACTCGAGGCAGTCGAACACTGAAGCTTTCTTT. As protein: CASSYSRQSNTEAFF. The genes are TRBV6-5 and TRBJ1-1, with D uncertain. With 0 bases removed from V and 1 base from J, the gap between germline ends came to 9 bases. The germline V gene encodes CDR1 MNHEY and CDR2 SVGAGI. This CDR3 comprises 15 residues.